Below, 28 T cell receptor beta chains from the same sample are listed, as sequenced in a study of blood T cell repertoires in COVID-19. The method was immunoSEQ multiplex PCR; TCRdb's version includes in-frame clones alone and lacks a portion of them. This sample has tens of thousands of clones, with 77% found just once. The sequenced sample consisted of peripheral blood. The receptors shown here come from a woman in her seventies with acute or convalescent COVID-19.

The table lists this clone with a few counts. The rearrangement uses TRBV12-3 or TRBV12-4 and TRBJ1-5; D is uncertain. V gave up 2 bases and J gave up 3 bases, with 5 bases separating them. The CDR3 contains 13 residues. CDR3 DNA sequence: TGTGCCAGCAGTTTATCCGTCAATCAGCCCCAGCATTTT. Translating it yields CASSLSVNQPQHF.

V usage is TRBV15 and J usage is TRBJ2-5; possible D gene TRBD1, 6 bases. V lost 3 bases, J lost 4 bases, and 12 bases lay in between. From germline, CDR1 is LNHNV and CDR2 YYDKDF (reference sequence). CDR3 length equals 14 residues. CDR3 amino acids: CATSRIRGGETQYF. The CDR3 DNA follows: TGTGCCACCAGCAGGATCAGGGGTGGAGAGACCCAGTACTTC.

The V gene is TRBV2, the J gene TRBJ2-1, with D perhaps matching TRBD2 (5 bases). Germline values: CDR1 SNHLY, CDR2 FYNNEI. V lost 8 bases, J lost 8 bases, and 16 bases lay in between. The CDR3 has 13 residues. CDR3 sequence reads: CASLAMVSDEQFF. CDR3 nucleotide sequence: TGTGCCAGCCTAGCAATGGTATCAGATGAGCAGTTCTTC.

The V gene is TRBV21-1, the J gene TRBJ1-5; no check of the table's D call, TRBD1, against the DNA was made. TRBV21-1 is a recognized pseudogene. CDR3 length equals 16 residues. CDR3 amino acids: CASSKGGTDSNQPQHF. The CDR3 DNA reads TGTGCCAGCAGCAAAGGGGGCACGGATTCCAATCAGCCCCAGCATTTT.

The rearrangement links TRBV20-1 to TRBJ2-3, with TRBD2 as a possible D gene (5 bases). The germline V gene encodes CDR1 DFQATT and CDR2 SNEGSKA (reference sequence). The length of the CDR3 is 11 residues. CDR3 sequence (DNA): TGCATGGGAGACTACGCAGATACGCAGTATTTT. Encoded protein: CMGDYADTQYF.

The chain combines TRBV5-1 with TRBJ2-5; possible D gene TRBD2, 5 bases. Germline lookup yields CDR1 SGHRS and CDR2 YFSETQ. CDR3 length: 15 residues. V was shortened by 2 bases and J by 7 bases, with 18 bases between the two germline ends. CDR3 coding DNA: TGCGCCAGCAGCTTACAACCGGGATCCGCAAGGACCCAGTACTTC. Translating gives CASSLQPGSARTQYF.

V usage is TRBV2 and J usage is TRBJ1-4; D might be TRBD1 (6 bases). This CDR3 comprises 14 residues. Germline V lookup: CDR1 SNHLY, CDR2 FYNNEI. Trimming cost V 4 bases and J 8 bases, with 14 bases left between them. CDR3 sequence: CASSGVQGGEKLFF. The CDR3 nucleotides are TGTGCCAGCAGTGGTGTACAGGGTGGCGAAAAACTGTTTTTT.

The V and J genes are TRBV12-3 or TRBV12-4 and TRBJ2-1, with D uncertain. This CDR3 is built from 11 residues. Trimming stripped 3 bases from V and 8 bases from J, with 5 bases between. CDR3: CASSFGYEQFF. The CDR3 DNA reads TGTGCCAGCAGTTTCGGGTATGAGCAGTTCTTC.

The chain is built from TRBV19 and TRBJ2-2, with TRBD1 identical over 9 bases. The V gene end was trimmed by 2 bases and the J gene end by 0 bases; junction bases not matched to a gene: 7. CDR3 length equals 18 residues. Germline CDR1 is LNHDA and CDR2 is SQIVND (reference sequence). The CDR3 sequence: CASSIHRGPSSNTGELFF. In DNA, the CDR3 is TGTGCCAGTAGTATACACAGGGGGCCGTCCTCGAACACCGGGGAGCTGTTTTTT.

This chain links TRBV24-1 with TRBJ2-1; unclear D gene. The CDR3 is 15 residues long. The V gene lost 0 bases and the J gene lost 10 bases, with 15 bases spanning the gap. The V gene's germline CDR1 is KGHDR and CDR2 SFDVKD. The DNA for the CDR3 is TGTGCCACCAGTGATTTGAGTGGCGGCGGAAGCGAGCAGTTCTTC. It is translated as CATSDLSGGGSEQFF.

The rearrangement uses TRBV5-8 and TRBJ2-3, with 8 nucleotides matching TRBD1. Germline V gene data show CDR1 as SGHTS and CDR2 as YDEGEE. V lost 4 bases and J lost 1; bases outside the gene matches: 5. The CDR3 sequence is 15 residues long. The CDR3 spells CASSPDRVGTDTQYF. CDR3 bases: TGTGCCAGCAGCCCGGACAGGGTCGGCACAGATACGCAGTATTTT.

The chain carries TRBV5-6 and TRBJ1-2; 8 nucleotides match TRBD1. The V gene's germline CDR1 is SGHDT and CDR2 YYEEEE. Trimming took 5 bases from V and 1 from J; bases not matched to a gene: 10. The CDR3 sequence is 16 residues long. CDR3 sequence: CASSRDRTYINYGYTF. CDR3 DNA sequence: TGTGCCAGCAGTCGGGACAGGACATACATTAACTATGGCTACACCTTC.

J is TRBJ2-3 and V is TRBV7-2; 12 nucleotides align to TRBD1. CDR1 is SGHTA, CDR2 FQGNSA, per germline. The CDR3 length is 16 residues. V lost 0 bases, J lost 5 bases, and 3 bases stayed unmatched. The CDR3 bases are TGTGCCAGCAGCTTAGCGGGACAGGGGGCAATAGATACGCAGTATTTT. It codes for CASSLAGQGAIDTQYF.

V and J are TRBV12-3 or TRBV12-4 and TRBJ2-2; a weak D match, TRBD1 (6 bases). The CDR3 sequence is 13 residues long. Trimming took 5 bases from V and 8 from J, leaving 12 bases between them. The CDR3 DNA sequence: TGTGCCAGCAGTAACAGGGTTTCGGGGGAGCTGTTTTTT. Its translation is CASSNRVSGELFF.

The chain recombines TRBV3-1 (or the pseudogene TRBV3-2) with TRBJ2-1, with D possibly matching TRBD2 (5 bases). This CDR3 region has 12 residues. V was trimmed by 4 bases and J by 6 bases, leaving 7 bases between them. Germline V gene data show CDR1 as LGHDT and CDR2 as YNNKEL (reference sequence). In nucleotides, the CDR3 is TGTGCCAGCAGCCCAAGCGGCAATGAGCAGTTCTTC. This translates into CASSPSGNEQFF.

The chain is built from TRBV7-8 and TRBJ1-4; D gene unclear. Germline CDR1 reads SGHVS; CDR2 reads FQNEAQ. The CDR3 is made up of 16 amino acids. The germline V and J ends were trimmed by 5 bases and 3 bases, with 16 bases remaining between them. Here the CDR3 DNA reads TGTGCCAGCAGCCCCCCGACGGGGAAGGCTAATGAAAAACTGTTTTTT. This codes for CASSPPTGKANEKLFF.

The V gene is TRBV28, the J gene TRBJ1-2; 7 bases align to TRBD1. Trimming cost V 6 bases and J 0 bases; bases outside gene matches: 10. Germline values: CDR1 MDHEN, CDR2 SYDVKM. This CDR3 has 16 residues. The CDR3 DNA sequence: TGTGCCAGCAGAACGGGCGGGACAGCCGCTAACTATGGCTACACCTTC. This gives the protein CASRTGGTAANYGYTF.

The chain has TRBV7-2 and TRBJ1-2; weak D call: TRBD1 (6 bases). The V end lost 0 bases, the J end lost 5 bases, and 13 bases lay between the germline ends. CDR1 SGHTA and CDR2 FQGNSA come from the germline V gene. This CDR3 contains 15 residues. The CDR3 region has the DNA TGTGCCAGCAGCTTAGCCCCTCAGGGGCGGTATGGCTACACCTTC. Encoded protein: CASSLAPQGRYGYTF.

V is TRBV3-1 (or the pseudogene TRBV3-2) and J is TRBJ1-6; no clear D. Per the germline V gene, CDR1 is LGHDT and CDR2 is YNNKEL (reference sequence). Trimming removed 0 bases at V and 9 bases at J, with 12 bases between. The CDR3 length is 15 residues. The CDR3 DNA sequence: TGTGCCAGCAGCCAAGACGGGAGGGCGGGTTCACCCCTCCACTTT. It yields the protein CASSQDGRAGSPLHF.

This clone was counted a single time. The chain's CDR3 is CASSPRHGSRTEAFF. The CDR3 DNA reads TGTGCCAGCAGCCCGCGACATGGGTCTCGCACTGAAGCTTTCTTT. The V call is TRBV9, the J call TRBJ1-1; D remains unclear. The germline V gene has CDR1 SGDLS and CDR2 YYNGEE. Trimming cost V 4 bases and J 4 bases, with 17 bases left between them. The CDR3 has 15 residues.

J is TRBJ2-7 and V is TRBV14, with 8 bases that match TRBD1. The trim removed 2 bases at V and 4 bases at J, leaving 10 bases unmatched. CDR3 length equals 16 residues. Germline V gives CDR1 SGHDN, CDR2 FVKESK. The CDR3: CASSQKTDRGVYEQYF. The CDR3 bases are TGTGCCAGCAGCCAAAAAACCGACAGGGGAGTTTACGAGCAGTACTTC.

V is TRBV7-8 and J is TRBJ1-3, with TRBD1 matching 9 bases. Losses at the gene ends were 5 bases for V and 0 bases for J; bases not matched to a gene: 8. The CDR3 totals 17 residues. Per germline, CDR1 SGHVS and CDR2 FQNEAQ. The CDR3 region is CASSPRTGAFSGNTIYF. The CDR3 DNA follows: TGTGCCAGCAGCCCACGGACAGGGGCCTTCTCTGGAAACACCATATATTTT.

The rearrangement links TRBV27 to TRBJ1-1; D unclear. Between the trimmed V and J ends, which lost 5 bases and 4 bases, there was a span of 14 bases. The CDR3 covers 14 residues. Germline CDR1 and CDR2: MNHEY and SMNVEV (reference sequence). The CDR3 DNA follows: TGTGCCAGCAGTCCCCTTGGGCAGTCCACTGAAGCTTTCTTT. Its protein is CASSPLGQSTEAFF.

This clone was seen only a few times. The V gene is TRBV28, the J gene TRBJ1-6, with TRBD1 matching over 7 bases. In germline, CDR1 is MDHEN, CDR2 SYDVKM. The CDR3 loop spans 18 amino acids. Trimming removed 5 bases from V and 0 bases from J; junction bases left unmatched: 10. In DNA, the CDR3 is TGTGCCAGCAGTCCCTGGACAGGAGGAAGCTCCTATAATTCACCCCTCCACTTT. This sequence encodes CASSPWTGGSSYNSPLHF. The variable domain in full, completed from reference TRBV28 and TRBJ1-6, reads DVKVTQSSRYLVKRTGEKVFLECVQDMDHENMFWYRQDPGLGLRLIYFSYDVKMKEKGDIPEGYSVSREKKERFSLILESASTNQTSMYLCASSPWTGGSSYNSPLHFGNGTRLTVT.

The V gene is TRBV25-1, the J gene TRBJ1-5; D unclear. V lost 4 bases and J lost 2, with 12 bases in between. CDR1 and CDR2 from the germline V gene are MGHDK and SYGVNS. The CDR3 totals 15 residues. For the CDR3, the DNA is TGTGCCAGCAGTGGTCACGGACTAGGCAATCAGCCCCAGCATTTT. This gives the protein CASSGHGLGNQPQHF.

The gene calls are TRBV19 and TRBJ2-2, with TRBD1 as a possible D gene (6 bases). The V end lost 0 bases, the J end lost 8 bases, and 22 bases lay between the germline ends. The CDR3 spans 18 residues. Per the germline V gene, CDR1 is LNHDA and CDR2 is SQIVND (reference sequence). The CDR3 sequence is CASSIDLFWQGSAGELFF. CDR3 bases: TGTGCCAGTAGTATAGATCTATTTTGGCAGGGGTCGGCGGGGGAGCTGTTTTTT.

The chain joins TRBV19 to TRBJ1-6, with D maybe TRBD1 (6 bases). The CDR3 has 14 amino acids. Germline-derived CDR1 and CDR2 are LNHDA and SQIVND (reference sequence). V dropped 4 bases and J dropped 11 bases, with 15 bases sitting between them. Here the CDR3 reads CASSTGQPVTPLHF. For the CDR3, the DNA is TGTGCCAGTAGTACCGGACAGCCGGTAACACCCCTCCACTTT.

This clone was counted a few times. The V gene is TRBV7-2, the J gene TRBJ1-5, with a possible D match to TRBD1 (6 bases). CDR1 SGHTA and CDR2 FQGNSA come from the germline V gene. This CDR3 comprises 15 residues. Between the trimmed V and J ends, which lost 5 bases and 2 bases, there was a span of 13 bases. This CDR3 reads CASSPRGTGNQPQHF. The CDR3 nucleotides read TGTGCCAGCAGCCCCAGGGGTACGGGCAATCAGCCCCAGCATTTT.